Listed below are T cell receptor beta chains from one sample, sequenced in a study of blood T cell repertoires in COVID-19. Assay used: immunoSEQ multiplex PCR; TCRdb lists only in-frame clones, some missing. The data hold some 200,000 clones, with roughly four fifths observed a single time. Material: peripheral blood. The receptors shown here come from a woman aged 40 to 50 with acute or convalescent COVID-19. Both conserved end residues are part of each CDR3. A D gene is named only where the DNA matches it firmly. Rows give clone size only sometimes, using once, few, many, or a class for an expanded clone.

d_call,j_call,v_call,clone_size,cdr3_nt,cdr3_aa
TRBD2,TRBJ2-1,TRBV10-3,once,TGTGCCATCAGTCGGACACTAGCGGGAGTCATGGATGAGCAGTTCTTC,CAISRTLAGVMDEQFF
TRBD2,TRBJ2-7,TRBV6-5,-,TGTGCCAGCAGTTATAGATTTGGTAGCGGGAGAGAGCAGTACTTC,CASSYRFGSGREQYF
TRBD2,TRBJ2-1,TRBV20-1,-,TGCAGTGCTAGTACGGGAGGGCCAATGGTCTCCTACAATGAGCAGTTCTTC,CSASTGGPMVSYNEQFF
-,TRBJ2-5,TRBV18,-,TGTGCCAGCTCACCTCGCAGGGGGGACCAAGAGACCCAGTACTTC,CASSPRRGDQETQYF
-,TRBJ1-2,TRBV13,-,TGTGCCAGCAGCTCACAGGGTTATGGCTACACCTTC,CASSSQGYGYTF
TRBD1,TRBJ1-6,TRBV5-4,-,TGTGCCAGCAGCCGCGACAGGGTAGAATCACCCCTCCACTTT,CASSRDRVESPLHF
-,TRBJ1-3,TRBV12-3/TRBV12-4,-,TGTGCCAGCAATCTCTCGGGAGGAAACACCATATATTTT,CASNLSGGNTIYF
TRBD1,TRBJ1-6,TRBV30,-,TGTGCCTGGGGGGGACAGTTTAATTCACCCCTCCACTTT,CAWGGQFNSPLHF
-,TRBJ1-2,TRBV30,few,TGTGCCTGGAGACCGGACGGGACACGGGGCTACACCTTC,CAWRPDGTRGYTF
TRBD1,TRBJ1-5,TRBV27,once,TGTGCCAGCAGTTTTACAGGGGGCGGCCAGCCCCAGCATTTT,CASSFTGGGQPQHF
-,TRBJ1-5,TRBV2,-,TGTGCCAGCAGTGGGCAGATCAATCAGCCCCAGCATTTT,CASSGQINQPQHF
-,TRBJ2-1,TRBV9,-,TGTGCCAGCAGCGTAGCTTCTGGGGGGAATGAGCAGTTCTTC,CASSVASGGNEQFF